The sequence of this TCR beta chain was determined in a study of cytomegalovirus exposure and HLA in healthy donors. Across the study: HLA-typed donors were the source of approximately 85 million unique TCRs held in an early data release.

Germline V CDR1 and CDR2: MGHDK, SYGVNS. With 4 bases clipped from V and 2 bases from J, the junction kept 2 bases outside the gene matches. The CDR3 length is 13 residues. Study outcomes and limitations: Association of under 20,000 TCR beta sequences with HLA alleles was found at 0.05 false discovery rate in a later analysis. V- and J-gene trimming of TCR beta was linked (in a later analysis) to a missense DCLRE1C variant.

As for this clone: Its cognate antigen is unknown.

PCR was performed using 60 Vbeta and 13 Jbeta primers. Authors' data handling: About 80 million unique TCR beta chains, approximately 11 million of them shared, were counted by a later analysis. Generated by immunoSEQ multiplex PCR, the TCRdb table keeps only in-frame clones and is missing some. V and J calls plus clone size are reproduced from that table; the DNA served to infer D and trimming. The data contain 100,000 to 150,000 clones, 55% to 75% of them seen just once; the ten biggest clones take up approximately 2.9%. This TCR derives from a human donor in good health. The chain has TRBV25-1 and TRBJ2-7; 7 bases agree with TRBD1. The sequenced material came from PBMCs. The CDR3, as DNA: TGTGCCAGCAGTGTGACAGGGACCTACGAGCAGTACTTC. It is translated as CASSVTGTYEQYF.